This T cell receptor beta chain derives from a study of CD8+CD57+ T cells in acquired aplastic anemia. Whole-study context: The mean DNA yield obtained from sorted CD4+ and CD8+ cells came to roughly 3.4 ug. Healthy donors gave 11 million or so reads on average for CD4+ cells.

TCR beta VDJ and CDR3 were profiled, and genomic DNA was the template. From the reads, TCRdb called clonotypes with MiXCR, one entry per CDR3 protein. The data show around 400,000 distinct CDR3 sequences, approximately 70% seen once. Ten or more counts support this clonotype. The V and J ends lost 0 bases and 4 bases respectively, with 10 bases between them. The germline CDR1 and CDR2 sequences are GTSNPN and SVGIG (reference sequence). The CDR3 length is 14 residues. Sequencing used sorted CD4+, CD8+, or CD8+CD57+ T cells (not recorded which) from PBMCs. This TCR derives from a human donor in good health, serving as a control. J is TRBJ1-5 and V is TRBV30; D remains ambiguous. CDR3 sequence: CAWSVNTVNQPQHF. CDR3 bases: TGTGCCTGGAGTGTAAATACGGTTAATCAGCCCCAGCATTTT.